The 7 T cell receptor beta chains presented below share a single source sample, sequenced in a study of long-term antiretroviral therapy in people with HIV. Run at survey level, the immunoSEQ assay was version v3.0. The method was immunoSEQ multiplex PCR; TCRdb's version includes in-frame clones alone and lacks a portion of them. There are tens of thousands of clones in the sample; roughly 85% occur only once, and roughly 5.9% lies in the top ten. Material: unsorted PBMCs, obtained 0.2 years after starting antiretroviral therapy. These receptors all come from a woman under 40 with HIV.

The rearrangement uses TRBV5-5 and TRBJ2-3; D remains ambiguous. The V end lost 4 bases, the J end lost 6 bases, and 9 bases lay between the germline ends. CDR3 size: 12 residues. CDR1 is SGHKS, CDR2 YYEKEE, per germline (reference sequence). The DNA for the CDR3 is TGTGCCAGCAGCCTTGTCCCCGATACGCAGTATTTT. Translation: CASSLVPDTQYF.

The chain employs TRBV18 and TRBJ2-1, with 10 bases matching TRBD2. V was pared by 0 bases and J by 7 bases, with 9 bases of the junction left unmatched. The V gene's germline CDR1 is KGHSH and CDR2 LQKENI. The CDR3 sequence is 17 residues long. CDR3 DNA: TGTGCCAGCTCACCACCGAATAGCGGGGGGATTCGTAATGAGCAGTTCTTC. Translated, it gives CASSPPNSGGIRNEQFF.

V and J are TRBV2 and TRBJ1-4, with unresolved D. This CDR3 comprises 12 residues. Per the germline V gene, CDR1 is SNHLY and CDR2 is FYNNEI. V was pared by 7 bases and J by 4 bases, with 7 bases between. The CDR3 protein is CASKRGNEKLFF. The CDR3 nucleotides are TGTGCCAGCAAACGGGGTAATGAAAAACTGTTTTTT.

This chain links TRBV10-3 with TRBJ1-6, with D perhaps TRBD1 (6 bases). V gave up 0 bases and J gave up 7 bases, with 10 bases separating them. The germline CDR1 and CDR2 sequences are ENHRY and SYGVKD. This CDR3 region has 15 residues. The CDR3 loop is CAISESPGVNSPLHF. CDR3 coding DNA: TGTGCCATCAGTGAGTCTCCAGGGGTGAATTCACCCCTCCACTTT.

J is TRBJ2-2 and V is TRBV10-3, with 7 bases that match TRBD2. Germline V gives CDR1 ENHRY, CDR2 SYGVKD. With 6 bases clipped from V and 0 bases from J, the junction kept 1 base outside the gene matches. This CDR3 region has 14 residues. CDR3 in DNA: TGTGCCATCAGGGCGGGGGCGAACACCGGGGAGCTGTTTTTT. It encodes CAIRAGANTGELFF.

This clone has only a few counts. The CDR3 region is CASSPLAGANTEAFF. DNA of the CDR3: TGTGCCAGCTCACCCCTCGCGGGGGCGAACACTGAAGCTTTCTTT. V usage is TRBV18 and J usage is TRBJ1-1, with D tentatively TRBD1 (6 bases). Germline CDR1 reads KGHSH; CDR2 reads LQKENI. The V and J ends lost 3 bases and 1 base respectively, with 12 bases between them. The CDR3 loop spans 15 amino acids.

This rearrangement joins TRBV6-5 to TRBJ1-3; no definite D call. This CDR3 has 16 amino acids. CDR1 is MNHEY and CDR2 is SVGAGI in the germline V gene. Trimming took 1 base from V and 0 from J, leaving 10 bases between them. The CDR3 spells CASSYFGTLSGNTIYF. Written as DNA, the CDR3 is TGTGCCAGCAGTTACTTCGGAACGCTCTCTGGAAACACCATATATTTT.